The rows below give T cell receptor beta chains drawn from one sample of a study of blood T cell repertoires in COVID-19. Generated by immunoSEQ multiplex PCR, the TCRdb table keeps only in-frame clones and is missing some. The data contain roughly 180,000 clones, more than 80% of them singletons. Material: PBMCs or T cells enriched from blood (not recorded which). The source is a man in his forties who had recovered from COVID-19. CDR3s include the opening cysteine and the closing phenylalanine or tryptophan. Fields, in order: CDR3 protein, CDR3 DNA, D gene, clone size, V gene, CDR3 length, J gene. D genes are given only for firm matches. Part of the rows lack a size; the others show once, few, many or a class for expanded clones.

CASSLGTGSNTEAFF TGTGCCAGCAGCTTAGGGACAGGGTCGAACACTGAAGCTTTCTTT TRBD1 few TRBV9 15 TRBJ1-1
CASSYSAQGYRGYTF TGTGCCAGCAGTTACTCAGCACAGGGGTATCGTGGCTACACCTTC TRBD1 - TRBV6-5 15 TRBJ1-2
CASSRLPGLAGERAGELFF TGTGCCAGCAGCCGTCTACCGGGACTAGCGGGAGAAAGAGCCGGGGAGCTGTTTTTT TRBD2 - TRBV7-2 19 TRBJ2-2
CASTQSGDNYGYTF TGTGCCAGCACCCAATCGGGGGATAACTATGGCTACACCTTC - - TRBV7-9 14 TRBJ1-2
CASSESLRGATEAFF TGTGCCAGCAGTGAATCACTCCGGGGAGCCACTGAAGCTTTCTTT - - TRBV25-1 15 TRBJ1-1
CASSLGVTVNTEAFF TGTGCCAGCAGCTTGGGAGTGACAGTGAACACTGAAGCTTTCTTT - - TRBV5-6 15 TRBJ1-1
CASSEPRGLAKNIQYF TGTGCCAGCAGCGAACCCAGGGGGCTCGCCAAAAACATTCAGTACTTC TRBD1 - TRBV28 16 TRBJ2-4
CASTGREYQETQYF TGTGCCAGCACGGGAAGGGAGTACCAAGAGACCCAGTACTTC - once TRBV6-5 14 TRBJ2-5
CASSEARGNQPQHF TGTGCCAGCAGTGAAGCGAGGGGCAATCAGCCCCAGCATTTT - - TRBV2 14 TRBJ1-5
CASSSGGNYGYTF TGCGCCAGCAGTTCAGGGGGAAACTATGGCTACACCTTC TRBD1 - TRBV5-1 13 TRBJ1-2
CASSQEQGGFTGELFF TGTGCCAGCAGCCAAGAACAGGGGGGGTTCACCGGGGAGCTGTTTTTT - - TRBV4-2 16 TRBJ2-2
CATNSPLTDTQYF TGTGCCACCAATAGTCCACTCACAGATACGCAGTATTTT - - TRBV24-1 13 TRBJ2-3
CAWIRLQGEFLTDTQYF TGTGCCTGGATTCGACTACAGGGGGAGTTTCTCACAGATACGCAGTATTTT TRBD1 - TRBV30 17 TRBJ2-3
CASSLVAGNYGYTF TGTGCCAGCAGCTTAGTGGCAGGAAACTATGGCTACACCTTC - few TRBV7-9 14 TRBJ1-2
CASSYSRGQSTDTQYF TGTGCCAGCAGTTACTCGAGGGGACAATCAACAGATACGCAGTATTTT - - TRBV6-2/TRBV6-3 16 TRBJ2-3
CASSFTSGETQYF TGCGCCAGCAGCTTTACCTCAGGGGAGACCCAGTACTTC - - TRBV10-1 13 TRBJ2-5
CASKSGGAGTGELFF TGTGCCAGCAAGAGCGGGGGGGCGGGCACCGGGGAGCTGTTTTTT TRBD2 once TRBV6-6 15 TRBJ2-2
CSVEGRTGSSYEQYF TGCAGCGTTGAAGGGAGGACAGGGAGCTCCTACGAGCAGTACTTC TRBD1 - TRBV29-1 15 TRBJ2-7
CGTGQGYEQYF TGTGGGACGGGACAGGGCTACGAGCAGTACTTC TRBD1 - TRBV30 11 TRBJ2-7
CASSLGPRVNTEAFF TGTGCCAGCAGTTTAGGGCCCAGGGTTAACACTGAAGCTTTCTTT - - TRBV27 15 TRBJ1-1
CASSLPKLAGGSGANVLTF TGTGCCAGCAGCTTACCGAAACTAGCGGGAGGCTCTGGGGCCAACGTCCTGACTTTC TRBD2 once TRBV11-2 19 TRBJ2-6
CATSDPWKGDYNEQFF TGTGCCACCAGTGACCCCTGGAAGGGGGACTACAATGAGCAGTTCTTC - - TRBV24-1 16 TRBJ2-1
CASSVAADREAFF TGTGCCAGCAGCGTAGCAGCGGACAGAGAAGCTTTCTTT - once TRBV9 13 TRBJ1-1
CASSLARGLGFNTEAFF TGTGCCAGCAGCTTAGCGCGGGGGCTCGGTTTTAACACTGAAGCTTTCTTT - - TRBV11-2 17 TRBJ1-1
CASRPLGGGAKNIQYF TGTGCCAGCAGACCCCTAGGTGGGGGGGCCAAAAACATTCAGTACTTC - - TRBV27 16 TRBJ2-4
CASSMARAGGPANEQFF TGTGCCAGTAGTATGGCCCGAGCGGGAGGGCCGGCCAATGAGCAGTTCTTC TRBD2 - TRBV19 17 TRBJ2-1
CAYGTGGSYEQYF TGTGCCTACGGGACAGGGGGTTCTTACGAGCAGTACTTC TRBD1 - TRBV30 13 TRBJ2-7
CASRDPGSGDFNEQFF TGTGCCAGTAGGGACCCCGGTAGCGGGGACTTCAATGAGCAGTTCTTC TRBD2 - TRBV19 16 TRBJ2-1
CASSTLDRSNQPQHF TGTGCCAGCAGTACCCTAGACAGGTCTAATCAGCCCCAGCATTTT - - TRBV27 15 TRBJ1-5
CASSLSEGDYGYTF TGTGCCAGCAGCTTATCGGAGGGTGACTATGGCTACACCTTC - - TRBV11-3 14 TRBJ1-2
CASSSGQGYNEQFF TGCGCCAGCAGCTCTGGACAGGGGTACAATGAGCAGTTCTTC TRBD1 - TRBV5-1 14 TRBJ2-1
CASSLVGRNQPQHF TGTGCCAGCAGCTTAGTGGGCAGAAATCAGCCCCAGCATTTT - - TRBV7-8 14 TRBJ1-5
CASGLGQGNQPQHF TGTGCTAGTGGTTTGGGACAGGGCAATCAGCCCCAGCATTTT - few TRBV12-5 14 TRBJ1-5
CASSPGTASYEQYF TGTGCCAGCTCACCCGGGACAGCTTCCTACGAGCAGTACTTC TRBD1 - TRBV18 14 TRBJ2-7
CASQGPGGRSSYNEQFF TGTGCCAGCCAAGGCCCTGGGGGCCGAAGCTCCTACAATGAGCAGTTCTTC - - TRBV19 17 TRBJ2-1
CASSPSGSFTDTQYF TGTGCCAGCAGCCCCAGTGGGAGTTTCACAGATACGCAGTATTTT - - TRBV9 15 TRBJ2-3
CASSVVQSTDTQYF TGTGCCAGCAGCGTAGTCCAGAGCACAGATACGCAGTATTTT - - TRBV9 14 TRBJ2-3
CASSLLTTSGSLTLSYEQYF TGTGCCAGCAGCTTATTAACGACTAGCGGGAGCCTGACCTTATCCTACGAGCAGTACTTC TRBD2 - TRBV2 20 TRBJ2-7
CASSPPRREEQYF TGTGCCAGCAGTCCACCCCGCCGGGAAGAGCAGTACTTC - - TRBV28 13 TRBJ2-7
CSAFKNTEAFF TGCAGTGCTTTTAAGAACACTGAAGCTTTCTTT - - TRBV20-1 11 TRBJ1-1
CASSPPRGGFSGANVLTF TGTGCCAGCAGCCCACCTAGGGGAGGGTTCTCTGGGGCCAACGTCCTGACTTTC TRBD2 once TRBV5-4 18 TRBJ2-6